This entry features one T cell receptor (beta chain) sequence. What it binds is unknown. The record originates from a study of OX40 agonist ivuxolimab in advanced cancers. Study summary: The drug used for patients, ivuxolimab, was an agonistic anti-OX40 (CD134) antibody. Patients were roughly 83% male with ages roughly 23 to 79, mean approximately 55. General study results and limits: The expanded peripheral T cells' antigen specificity was not determined.

The CDR3 is made up of 18 amino acids. CDR1 and CDR2 (germline): SGHRS, YFSETQ. With V trimmed by 3 bases and J by 4 bases, 12 bases remained unmatched. Profiling relied on immunoSEQ multiplex PCR, and the TCRdb table lists in-frame clones only, not all of them. Here the sample spans roughly 93,000 clones, under 85% being singletons. Drawing of blood for sampling happened at baseline, at cycle 4 day 1, and at cycle 7 day 1. This TCR derives from an adult with an advanced solid tumor such as melanoma, head and neck, liver or kidney cancer. Sequenced here: CD4+ or CD8+ T cells sorted from blood, sampled in a trial of the OX40 agonist ivuxolimab. This chain links TRBV5-1 with TRBJ2-1, with TRBD2 matching 11 bases. The CDR3 DNA follows: TGCGCCAGCAGCTGGGGTACTAGCGGGAGAAGCGGGTACAATGAGCAGTTCTTC. It encodes CASSWGTSGRSGYNEQFF.